This TCR beta chain is drawn from a study of blood T cells in healthy people across ages. Study-wide results and caveats: The percentage of naive T cells correlated strongly with TCR beta diversity. A greater number of naive CD4+ cells and higher diversity distinguished long-lived donors from aged donors. Older age coincided with a roughly linear decline in TCR beta diversity per million T cells.

This clonotype came up many times. Its specificity is not known. The germline CDR1 and CDR2 sequences are LGHDT and YNNKEL (reference sequence). This CDR3 is 12 amino acids long. The germline V and J ends were trimmed by 4 bases and 5 bases, with 8 bases remaining between them. Total RNA extraction produced at least 6 micrograms (per sample) for the study. The authors ran a second PCR of about 6 to 12 cycles using a sample-barcoded 5' primer and a J-beta primer mix. TCRdb independently ran MiXCR on the 5' RACE reads; one entry per CDR3 protein. This table holds approximately 940,000 distinct CDR3 sequences, roughly 43% found once.

The sequenced sample was blood. This TCR was recovered from a young man in good health. J is TRBJ1-2 and V is TRBV3-1; D not resolved. The CDR3 is CASSPPGYGYTF. Here the CDR3 DNA reads TGTGCCAGCAGCCCCCCAGGATATGGCTACACCTTC.